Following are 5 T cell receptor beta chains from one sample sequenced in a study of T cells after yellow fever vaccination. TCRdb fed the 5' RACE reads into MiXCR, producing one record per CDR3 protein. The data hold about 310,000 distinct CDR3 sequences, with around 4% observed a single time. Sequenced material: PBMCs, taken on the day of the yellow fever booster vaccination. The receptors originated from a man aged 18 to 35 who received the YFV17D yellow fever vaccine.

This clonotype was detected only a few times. CDR3: CASSQGTGLSNEQFF. The DNA of the CDR3 is TGTGCCAGCAGCCAGGGGACAGGTTTGAGTAATGAGCAGTTCTTC. The chain employs TRBV4-2 and TRBJ2-1; 8 bases align to TRBD1. Germline trimming cut 3 bases from V and 7 bases from J; bases unmatched to any gene: 8. This CDR3 is 15 amino acids long. Germline V gene lookup returns CDR1 LGHNA and CDR2 YNFKEQ.

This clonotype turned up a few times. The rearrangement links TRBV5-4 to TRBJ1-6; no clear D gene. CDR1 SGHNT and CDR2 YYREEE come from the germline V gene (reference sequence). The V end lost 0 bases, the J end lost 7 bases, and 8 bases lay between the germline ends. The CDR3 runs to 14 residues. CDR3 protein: CASSLESLNSPLHF. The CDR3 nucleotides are TGTGCCAGCAGCTTGGAAAGCCTCAATTCACCCCTCCACTTT.

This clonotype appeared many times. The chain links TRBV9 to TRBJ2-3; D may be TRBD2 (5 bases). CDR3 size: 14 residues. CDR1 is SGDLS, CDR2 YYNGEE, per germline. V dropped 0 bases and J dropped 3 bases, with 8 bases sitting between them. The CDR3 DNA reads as TGTGCCAGCAGCGTAGGACCGGGGACAGATACGCAGTATTTT. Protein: CASSVGPGTDTQYF.

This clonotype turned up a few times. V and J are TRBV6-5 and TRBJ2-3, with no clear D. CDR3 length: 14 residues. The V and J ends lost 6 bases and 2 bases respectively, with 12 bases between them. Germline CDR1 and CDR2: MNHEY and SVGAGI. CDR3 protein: CASRSFAHTDTQYF. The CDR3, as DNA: TGTGCCAGCAGGTCTTTTGCACACACAGATACGCAGTATTTT.

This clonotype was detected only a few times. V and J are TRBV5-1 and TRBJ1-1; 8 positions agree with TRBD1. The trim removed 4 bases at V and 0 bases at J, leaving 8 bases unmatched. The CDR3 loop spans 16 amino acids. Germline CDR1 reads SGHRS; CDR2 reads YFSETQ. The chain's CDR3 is CASSDGTGLMNTEAFF. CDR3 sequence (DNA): TGCGCCAGCAGCGACGGGACAGGTCTCATGAACACTGAAGCTTTCTTT. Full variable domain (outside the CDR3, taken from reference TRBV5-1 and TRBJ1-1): KAGVTQTPRYLIKTRGQQVTLSCSPISGHRSVSWYQQTPGQGLQFLFEYFSETQRNKGNFPGRFSGRQFSNSRSEMNVSTLELGDSALYLCASSDGTGLMNTEAFFGQGTRLTVV.